This T cell receptor (beta chain) is drawn from a study of cytomegalovirus exposure and HLA in healthy donors. This clone was picked up one time. PCR amplification relied on 60 Vbeta primers (plus 13 Jbeta primers). Sequencing used immunoSEQ multiplex PCR; TCRdb keeps in-frame clones, though not all of them. The sample has approximately 40,000 clones, 70% to 90% seen once. The sequenced material came from PBMCs. This TCR derives from a woman in her forties in good health and CMV-seropositive.

CDR3 coding DNA: TGTGCCAGCAGTTTGGCGGGTCTCCAGGCGCGCGGGGCCAACGTCCTGACTTTC. It codes for CASSLAGLQARGANVLTF. The V gene is TRBV27, the J gene TRBJ2-6, with D maybe TRBD2 (5 bases). The germline V gene has CDR1 MNHEY and CDR2 SMNVEV (reference sequence). V was pared by 3 bases and J by 4 bases, with 19 bases between. This CDR3 comprises 18 residues.